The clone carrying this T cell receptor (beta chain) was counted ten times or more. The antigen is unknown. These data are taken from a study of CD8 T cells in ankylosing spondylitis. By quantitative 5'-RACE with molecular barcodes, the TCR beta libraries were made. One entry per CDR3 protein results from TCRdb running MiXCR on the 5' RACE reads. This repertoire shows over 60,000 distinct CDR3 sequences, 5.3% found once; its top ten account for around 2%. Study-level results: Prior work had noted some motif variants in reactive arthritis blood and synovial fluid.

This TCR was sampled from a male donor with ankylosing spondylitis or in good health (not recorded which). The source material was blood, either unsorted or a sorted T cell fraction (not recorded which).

The CDR3 DNA sequence: TGCAGTGCTAGTAAAATGGGGGGCTCCTACAATGAGCAGTTCTTC. The encoded protein is CSASKMGGSYNEQFF. The chain couples TRBV20-1 to TRBJ2-1; D might be TRBD2 (6 bases). The CDR3 totals 15 residues. In germline, CDR1 is DFQATT, CDR2 SNEGSKA (reference sequence). The germline V and J ends were trimmed by 3 bases and 0 bases, with 12 bases remaining between them.